This note documents a single TCR beta chain sequence. Its matching antigen is unknown. This record comes from a study of cytomegalovirus exposure and HLA in healthy donors. Overall study: Unique TCR beta sequences numbering 95 million to 130 million came from around 180 million T cells in an earlier analysis.

V gave up 5 bases and J gave up 0 bases, with 14 bases separating them. The length of the CDR3 is 16 residues. Germline CDR1 reads SEHNR; CDR2 reads FQNEAQ (reference sequence). It was healthy bone marrow donors who served as donors. A multiplex PCR was run with 60 Vbeta primers and 13 Jbeta primers. Sequencing was performed with immunoSEQ multiplex PCR; in TCRdb, only in-frame clones are kept and a portion is missing. The sample yields over 85,000 clones, around 77% seen once. Study-level results: The only immune exposure information that was available was CMV serostatus.

Specimen: PBMCs. The receptor was isolated from a female donor in good health and CMV-seronegative. This chain links TRBV7-9 with TRBJ2-4; D perhaps matches TRBD1 (5 bases). CDR3 amino acids: CASSPSTRVAKNIQYF. Here the CDR3 DNA reads TGTGCCAGCAGCCCATCCACCAGGGTAGCCAAAAACATTCAGTACTTC. Filled out from reference TRBV7-9 and TRBJ2-4, the complete variable domain reads DTGVSQNPRHKITKRGQNVTFRCDPISEHNRLYWYRQTLGQGPEFLTYFQNEAQLEKSRLLSDRFSAERPKGSFSTLEIQRTEQGDSAMYLCASSPSTRVAKNIQYFGAGTRLSVL.